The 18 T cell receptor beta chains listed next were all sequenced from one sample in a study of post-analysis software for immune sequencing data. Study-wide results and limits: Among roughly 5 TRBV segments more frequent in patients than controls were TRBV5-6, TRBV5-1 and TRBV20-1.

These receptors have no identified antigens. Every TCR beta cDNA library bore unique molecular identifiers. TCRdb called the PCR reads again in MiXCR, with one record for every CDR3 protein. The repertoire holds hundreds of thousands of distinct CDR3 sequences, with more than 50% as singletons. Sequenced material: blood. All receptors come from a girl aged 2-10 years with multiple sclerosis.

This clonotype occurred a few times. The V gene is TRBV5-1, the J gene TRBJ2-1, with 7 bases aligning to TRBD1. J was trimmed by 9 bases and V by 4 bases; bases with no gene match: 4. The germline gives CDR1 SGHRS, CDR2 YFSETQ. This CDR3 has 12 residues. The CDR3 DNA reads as TGCGCCAGCAGCCCCGACAGGGTTGAGCAGTTCTTC. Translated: CASSPDRVEQFF.

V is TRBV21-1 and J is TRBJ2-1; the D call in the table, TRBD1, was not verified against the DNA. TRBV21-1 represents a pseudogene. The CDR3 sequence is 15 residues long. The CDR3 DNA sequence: TGTGCCATCACACCTAAAGAGGGGGTTGTATGGGAGCAGTTCTTC. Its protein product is CAITPKEGVVWEQFF.

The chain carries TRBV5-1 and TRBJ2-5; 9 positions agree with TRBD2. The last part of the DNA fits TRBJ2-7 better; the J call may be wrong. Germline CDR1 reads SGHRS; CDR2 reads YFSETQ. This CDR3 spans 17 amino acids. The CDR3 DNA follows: TGCGCCAGCAGCTTGGTTCCCGCGGGAGGGATCATGGGCGAGCAGTACTTC. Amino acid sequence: CASSLVPAGGIMGEQYF.

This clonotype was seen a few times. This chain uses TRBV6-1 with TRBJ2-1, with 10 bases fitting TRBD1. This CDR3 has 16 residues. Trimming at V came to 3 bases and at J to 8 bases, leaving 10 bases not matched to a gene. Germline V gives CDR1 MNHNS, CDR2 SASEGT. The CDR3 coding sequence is TGTGCCAGCAGTGAGGTGACAGGGGGCTCCCAACATGAGCAGTTCTTC. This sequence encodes CASSEVTGGSQHEQFF.

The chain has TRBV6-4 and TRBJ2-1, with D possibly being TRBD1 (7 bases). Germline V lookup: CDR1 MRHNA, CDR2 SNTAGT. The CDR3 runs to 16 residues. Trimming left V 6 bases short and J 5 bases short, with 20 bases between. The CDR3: CASRDQGGTANNEQFF. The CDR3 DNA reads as TGTGCCAGCAGGGACCAAGGGGGGACAGCTAACAATGAGCAGTTCTTC.

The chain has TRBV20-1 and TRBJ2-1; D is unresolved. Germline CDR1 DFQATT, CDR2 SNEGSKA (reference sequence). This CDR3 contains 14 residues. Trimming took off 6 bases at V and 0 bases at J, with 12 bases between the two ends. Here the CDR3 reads CSAEDRISYNEQFF. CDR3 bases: TGCAGTGCCGAAGACCGAATCTCCTACAATGAGCAGTTCTTC.

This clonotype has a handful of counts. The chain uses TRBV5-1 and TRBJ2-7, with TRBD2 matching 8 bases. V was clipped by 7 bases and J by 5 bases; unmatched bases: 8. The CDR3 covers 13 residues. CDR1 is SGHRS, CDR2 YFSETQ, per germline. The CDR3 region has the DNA TGCGCCAGCGCGGGCCTAGCGGGTAACGAGCAGTACTTC. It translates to CASAGLAGNEQYF.

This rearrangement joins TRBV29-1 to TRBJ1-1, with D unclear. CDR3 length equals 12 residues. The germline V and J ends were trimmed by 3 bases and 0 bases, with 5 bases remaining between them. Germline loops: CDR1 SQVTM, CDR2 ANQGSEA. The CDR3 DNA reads TGCAGCGTTGAGCCCTTGAACACTGAAGCTTTCTTT. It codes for CSVEPLNTEAFF.

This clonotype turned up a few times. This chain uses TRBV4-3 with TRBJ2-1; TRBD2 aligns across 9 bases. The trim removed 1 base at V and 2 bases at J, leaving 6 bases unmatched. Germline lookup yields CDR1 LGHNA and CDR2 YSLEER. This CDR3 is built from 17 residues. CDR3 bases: TGCGCCAGCAGCCAAGGATCAGTAGCGGGGGCCTACAATGAGCAGTTCTTC. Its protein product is CASSQGSVAGAYNEQFF.

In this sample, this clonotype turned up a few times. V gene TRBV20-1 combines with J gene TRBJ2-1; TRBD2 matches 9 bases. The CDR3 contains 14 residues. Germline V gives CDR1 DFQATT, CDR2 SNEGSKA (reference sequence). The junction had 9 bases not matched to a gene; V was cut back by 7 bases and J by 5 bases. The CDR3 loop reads CSVSGLAGNNEQFF. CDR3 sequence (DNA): TGCAGTGTCAGCGGGCTAGCGGGAAACAATGAGCAGTTCTTC.

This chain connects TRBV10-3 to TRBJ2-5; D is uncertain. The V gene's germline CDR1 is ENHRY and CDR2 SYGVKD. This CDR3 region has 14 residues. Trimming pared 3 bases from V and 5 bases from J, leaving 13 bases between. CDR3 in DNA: TGTGCCATCAGTGATTATTGGTCGTGGGAGACCCAGTACTTC. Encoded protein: CAISDYWSWETQYF.

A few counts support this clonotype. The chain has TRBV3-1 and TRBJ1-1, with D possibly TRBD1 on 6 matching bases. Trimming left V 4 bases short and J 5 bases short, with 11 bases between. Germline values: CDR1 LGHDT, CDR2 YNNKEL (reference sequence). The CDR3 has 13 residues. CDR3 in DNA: TGTGCCAGCAGCCCCTCAGGGGAAACTGAAGCTTTCTTT. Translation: CASSPSGETEAFF.

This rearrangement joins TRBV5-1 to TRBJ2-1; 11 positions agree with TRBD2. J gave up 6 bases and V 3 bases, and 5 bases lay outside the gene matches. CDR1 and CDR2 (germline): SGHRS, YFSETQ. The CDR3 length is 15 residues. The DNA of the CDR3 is TGCGCCAGCAGCTGGACTAGCGGGCGTGTCAATGAGCAGTTCTTC. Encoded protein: CASSWTSGRVNEQFF.

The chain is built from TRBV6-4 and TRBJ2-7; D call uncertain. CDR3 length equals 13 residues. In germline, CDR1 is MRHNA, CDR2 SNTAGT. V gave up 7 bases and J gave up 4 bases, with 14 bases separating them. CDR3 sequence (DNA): TGTGCCAGCAAAAGTGGGGAAGTGTACGAGCAGTACTTC. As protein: CASKSGEVYEQYF.

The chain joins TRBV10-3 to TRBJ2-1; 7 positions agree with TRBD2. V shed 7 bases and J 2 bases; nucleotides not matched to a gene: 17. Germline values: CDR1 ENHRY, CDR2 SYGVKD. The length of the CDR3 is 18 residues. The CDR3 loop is CAIKAGHGLADTYNEQFF. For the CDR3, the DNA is TGTGCCATCAAAGCCGGGCACGGTCTAGCGGACACCTACAATGAGCAGTTCTTC.

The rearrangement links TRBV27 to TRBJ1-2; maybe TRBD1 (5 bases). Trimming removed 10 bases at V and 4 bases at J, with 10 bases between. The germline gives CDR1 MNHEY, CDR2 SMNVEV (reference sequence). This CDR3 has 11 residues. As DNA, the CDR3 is TGTGCCACCGGGACCATCTATGGCTACACCTTC. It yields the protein CATGTIYGYTF.

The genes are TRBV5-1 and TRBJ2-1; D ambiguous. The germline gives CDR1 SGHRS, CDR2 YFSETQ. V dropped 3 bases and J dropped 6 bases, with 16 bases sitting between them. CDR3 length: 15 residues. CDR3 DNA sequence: TGCGCCAGCAGCTCGGGCGGCCGCTATATCAATGAGCAGTTCTTC. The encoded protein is CASSSGGRYINEQFF.

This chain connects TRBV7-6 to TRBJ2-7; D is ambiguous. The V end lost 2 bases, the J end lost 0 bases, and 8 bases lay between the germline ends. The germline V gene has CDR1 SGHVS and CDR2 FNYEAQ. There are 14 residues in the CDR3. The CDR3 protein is CASSLTDSSYEQYF. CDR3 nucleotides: TGTGCCAGCAGCTTAACCGATAGCTCCTACGAGCAGTACTTC.